The following is a T cell receptor (beta chain) sequence with its context. Its matching antigen is unknown. The V and J ends lost 5 bases and 1 base, in that order; junction bases with no gene match: 5. There are 15 residues in the CDR3. Unique-molecular-identifier-tagged TCR beta cDNA libraries were used. Each sample of about 0.95 to 11 million input T cells yielded about 500,000 cDNA molecules, so each molecule approximated one T cell. TCRdb processed the PCR reads anew with MiXCR; each CDR3 protein has one entry. The table has about 460,000 distinct CDR3 sequences, 45% seen once. These data originate in a study of post-analysis software for immune sequencing data. Turning to the study itself: Relapsing-remitting, secondary progressive and progressive-relapsing courses of multiple sclerosis were included.

Findings of the study overall: With TRBV5-6, TRBV5-1 and TRBV20-1 included, 4 or 5 TRBV segments were more frequent in patients than in controls. Versus controls, multiple sclerosis patients showed significantly lower diversity (normalized Chao1).

J is TRBJ2-3 and V is TRBV12-3 or TRBV12-4; 8 positions agree with TRBD1. The sequence came from a girl aged 5-17 years with multiple sclerosis. Sample: blood. CDR3 bases: TGTGCCAGCAGTGCCAACAGGGGGGGCACAGATACGCAGTATTTT. Translation gives CASSANRGGTDTQYF.